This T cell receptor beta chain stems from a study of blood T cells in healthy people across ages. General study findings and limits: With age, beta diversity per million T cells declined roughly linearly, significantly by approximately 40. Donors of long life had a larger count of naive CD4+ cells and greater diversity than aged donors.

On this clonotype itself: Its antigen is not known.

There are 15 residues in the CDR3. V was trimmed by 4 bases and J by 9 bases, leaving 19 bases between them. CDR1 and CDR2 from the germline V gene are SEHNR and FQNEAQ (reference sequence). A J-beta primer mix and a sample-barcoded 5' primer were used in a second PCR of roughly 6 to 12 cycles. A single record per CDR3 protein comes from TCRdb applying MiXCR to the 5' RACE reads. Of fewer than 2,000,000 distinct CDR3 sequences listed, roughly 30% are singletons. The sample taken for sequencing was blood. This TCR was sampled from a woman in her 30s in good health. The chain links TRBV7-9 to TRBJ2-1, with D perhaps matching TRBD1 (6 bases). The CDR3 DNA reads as TGTGCCAGCAGCTATCAAGGGGGAGTTCATCCTGAGCAGTTCTTC. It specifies CASSYQGGVHPEQFF.